The text below deals with one T cell receptor (beta chain). This record belongs to a study of blood T cell repertoires in COVID-19. Overall study: Nucleic acid was either cDNA or gDNA, and it came from T cells, B-cell-depleted T cells, or PBMCs.

The cohort comprised adults aged roughly 18 to 95 years residing in 20 to 30 US areas. Cohort 3 donors counted as recovered after two negative PCRs, clearance, or resolved symptoms. Per the original data handling: Reference gene primer amplification gave estimated nucleated cell counts. The repertoire was sequenced with immunoSEQ multiplex PCR; TCRdb's copy has only in-frame clones and lacks some. That table gives V, J and clone size, and the DNA gave D and trimming. The sample has over 200,000 clones, nearly 90% seen once. CDR1 is SGDLS and CDR2 is YYNGEE in the germline V gene. This CDR3 is 15 amino acids long. Trimming took off 0 bases at V and 2 bases at J, with 8 bases between the two ends.

V gene TRBV9 combines with J gene TRBJ2-2; perhaps TRBD1 as D (5 bases). This TCR was sampled from a man between 25 and 39 years old who had recovered from COVID-19. Sequencing used PBMCs or T cells enriched from blood (not recorded which). The CDR3 DNA sequence: TGTGCCAGCAGCGTAGGGACACTTAACACCGGGGAGCTGTTTTTT. Translation: CASSVGTLNTGELFF.